This paragraph covers one T cell receptor beta chain sequence. The germline CDR1 and CDR2 sequences are LNHDA and SQIVND (reference sequence). With 3 bases removed from V and 0 bases from J, the gap between germline ends came to 6 bases. The CDR3 totals 14 residues. Profiled with immunoSEQ multiplex PCR; TCRdb holds only in-frame clones, not every one. The sample contains 250,000 to 300,000 clones, around 89% of which appear only once. This sample was included in a study of blood T cell repertoires in COVID-19. Each participant's cohort was designated according to participant-reported clinical history.

The receptor was isolated from a man aged 35-49 years who had recovered from COVID-19. The chain has TRBV19 and TRBJ1-5, with no clear D. Sequenced: PBMCs or T cells enriched from blood (not recorded which). In DNA, the CDR3 is TGTGCCAGTAGTATTTCGTATAGCAATCAGCCCCAGCATTTT. Encoded protein: CASSISYSNQPQHF.